These 17 T cell receptor beta chains came from one sample sequenced in a study of blood T cell repertoires in COVID-19. Here immunoSEQ multiplex PCR was the method, and the copy in TCRdb shows in-frame clones only, minus some. The table lists approximately 50,000 clones, approximately 90% of them singletons, with approximately 6.2% in the top ten. The sample taken for sequencing was peripheral blood. Source of these receptors: a man in his forties or fifties with acute or convalescent COVID-19.

This clone was seen only once. The chain links TRBV5-1 to TRBJ2-7; TRBD1 matches 10 bases. The CDR3 runs to 17 residues. The germline gives CDR1 SGHRS, CDR2 YFSETQ. The J segment lost 5 bases and the V segment lost 2 bases, leaving 13 bases of the junction unmatched. CDR3 protein: CASSLGDRGFVGDEQYF. As DNA, the CDR3 is TGCGCCAGCAGCTTAGGGGACAGGGGATTTGTCGGGGACGAGCAGTACTTC.

The chain links TRBV5-1 to TRBJ2-1, with TRBD2 identical over 12 bases. Germline lookup yields CDR1 SGHRS and CDR2 YFSETQ. With 0 bases clipped from V and 8 bases from J, the junction kept 6 bases outside the gene matches. The CDR3 runs 16 residues. This CDR3 reads CASSLARTSGTHEQFF. The CDR3 nucleotides are TGCGCCAGCAGCTTGGCCAGGACTAGCGGGACCCATGAGCAGTTCTTC.

This chain uses TRBV2 with TRBJ1-2; D is uncertain. The CDR3 contains 13 residues. Germline values: CDR1 SNHLY, CDR2 FYNNEI. V was clipped by 6 bases and J by 2 bases, with 10 bases between them. The CDR3 is CASRFGRNYGYTF. The CDR3 DNA is TGTGCCAGCAGGTTTGGGCGCAACTATGGCTACACCTTC.

The chain recombines TRBV7-3 with TRBJ2-7; 9 bases map to TRBD2. CDR3 length: 14 amino acids. Trimming cost V 8 bases and J 4 bases; bases outside gene matches: 9. Germline CDR1 and CDR2: SGHTA and FQGTGA. The CDR3 region is CASALAGEEYEQYF. CDR3 nucleotides: TGTGCCAGCGCCTTAGCGGGAGAGGAGTACGAGCAGTACTTC.

The V and J genes are TRBV7-9 and TRBJ1-5; possible D gene TRBD1, 5 bases. The CDR3 runs 14 residues. The germline CDR1 and CDR2 sequences are SEHNR and FQNEAQ (reference sequence). Deletions cut 3 bases from V and 5 bases from J, with 11 bases between. In DNA, the CDR3 is TGTGCCAGCAGCTTGGACAACGCCGATCAGCCCCAGCATTTT. Residues: CASSLDNADQPQHF.

The genes are TRBV25-1 and TRBJ1-5, with D tentatively TRBD1 (5 bases). Trimming shortened V by 8 bases and J by 4 bases, and 9 bases separated the two germline ends. The CDR3 runs to 12 residues. Germline CDR1 MGHDK, CDR2 SYGVNS. CDR3 in DNA: TGTGCCAGCGGGGAGGGGAATCAGCCCCAGCATTTT. It translates to CASGEGNQPQHF.

This chain joins TRBV3-1 (or the pseudogene TRBV3-2) and TRBJ2-7; 8 bases agree with TRBD2. Germline trimming cut 7 bases from V and 4 bases from J; bases unmatched to any gene: 6. Germline loops: CDR1 LGHDT, CDR2 YNNKEL (reference sequence). CDR3 length: 13 amino acids. CDR3 nucleotides: TGTGCCAGCATAGATAGCGGGGATTACGAGCAGTACTTC. It encodes CASIDSGDYEQYF.

This chain uses TRBV3-1 (or the pseudogene TRBV3-2) with TRBJ1-6; the D gene is possibly TRBD1 (6 bases). The CDR3 runs to 18 residues. Trimming pared 3 bases from V and 3 bases from J, leaving 18 bases between. Germline CDR1 reads LGHDT; CDR2 reads YNNKEL (reference sequence). CDR3 nucleotides: TGTGCCAGCAGCCAGGGACCCAGGGGAGGGGACTATAATTCACCCCTCCACTTT. Protein sequence: CASSQGPRGGDYNSPLHF.

The CDR3: CASTLRGDQPQHF. The CDR3, as DNA: TGTGCCAGCACCCTCAGGGGAGATCAGCCCCAGCATTTT. This chain connects TRBV2 to TRBJ1-5; maybe TRBD1 (6 bases). V was pared by 7 bases and J by 5 bases, with 12 bases between. The CDR3 extends over 13 amino acids. From germline, CDR1 is SNHLY and CDR2 FYNNEI.

The chain recombines TRBV4-2 with TRBJ2-7, with D tentatively TRBD2 (6 bases). With 3 bases removed from V and 1 base from J, the gap between germline ends came to 16 bases. Germline CDR1 is LGHNA and CDR2 is YNFKEQ. The CDR3 is 16 residues long. CDR3 amino acids: CASSQGVRGVSYEQYF. DNA for the CDR3: TGTGCCAGCAGCCAGGGGGTCCGCGGGGTTTCCTACGAGCAGTACTTC.

The DNA for the CDR3 is TGTGCCAGCAGTGAAGGGCCAGGGGACAACTATGGCTACACCTTC. Residues: CASSEGPGDNYGYTF. The V gene is TRBV6-1, the J gene TRBJ1-2; a possible D gene is TRBD1 (6 bases). Germline CDR1 MNHNS, CDR2 SASEGT. This CDR3 has 15 amino acids. Between the trimmed V and J ends, which lost 1 base and 2 bases, there was a span of 11 bases.

This chain joins TRBV29-1 and TRBJ2-5; 9 nucleotides match TRBD1. The CDR3 loop spans 12 amino acids. Trimming took 8 bases from V and 2 from J; bases not matched to a gene: 3. Germline CDR1 SQVTM, CDR2 ANQGSEA. The CDR3, as DNA: TGCAGCACCGGGACAGGGCAAGAGACCCAGTACTTC. Translated, it gives CSTGTGQETQYF.

The chain combines TRBV5-6 with TRBJ1-5; D uncertain. Germline CDR1 and CDR2: SGHDT and YYEEEE. Trimming shortened V by 1 base and J by 1 base, and 12 bases separated the two germline ends. This CDR3 is 16 amino acids long. Here the CDR3 reads CASSLNGHRSNQPQHF. The CDR3 nucleotides read TGTGCCAGCAGCTTGAATGGGCATCGGAGCAATCAGCCCCAGCATTTT. The variable domain in full, with the rest retrieved from reference TRBV5-6 and TRBJ1-5, is DAGVTQSPTHLIKTRGQQVTLRCSPKSGHDTVSWYQQALGQGPQFIFQYYEEEERQRGNFPDRFSGHQFPNYSSELNVNALLLGDSALYLCASSLNGHRSNQPQHFGDGTRLSIL.

The rearrangement uses TRBV5-1 and TRBJ2-3; a weak D match, TRBD2 (7 bases). The V end was cut by 7 bases, the J end by 0 bases, with 12 bases between. The CDR3 has 14 residues. Germline V CDR1 and CDR2: SGHRS, YFSETQ. The CDR3 DNA sequence: TGCGCCAGCGTTAGGGGGGGTAGCACAGATACGCAGTATTTT. This gives the protein CASVRGGSTDTQYF.

The rearrangement joins TRBV30 to TRBJ2-7; 10 bases align to TRBD2. Germline assignment: CDR1 GTSNPN and CDR2 SVGIG (reference sequence). This CDR3 is built from 16 residues. Trimming at V came to 0 bases and at J to 4 bases, leaving 9 bases not matched to a gene. The CDR3 bases are TGTGCCTGGAGTGTACCCCTAGCGGGAGCGAGATACGAGCAGTACTTC. As protein: CAWSVPLAGARYEQYF.

The CDR3 loop reads CASSLGLAGVGNEQFF. CDR3 sequence (DNA): TGTGCCAGCAGCCTCGGACTAGCGGGAGTGGGGAATGAGCAGTTCTTC. The chain carries TRBV3-1 (or the pseudogene TRBV3-2) and TRBJ2-1; 13 nucleotides align to TRBD2. From germline, CDR1 is LGHDT and CDR2 YNNKEL (reference sequence). This CDR3 is 16 amino acids long. The V and J ends lost 4 bases and 7 bases, in that order; junction bases with no gene match: 7.

The chain links TRBV24-1 to TRBJ2-1, with TRBD2 identical over 11 bases. The V gene's germline CDR1 is KGHDR and CDR2 SFDVKD. This CDR3 comprises 16 residues. V shed 1 base and J 8 bases; nucleotides not matched to a gene: 6. The CDR3 here is CATSDFLAGGRDEQFF. In DNA form, the CDR3 reads TGTGCCACCAGTGATTTCCTAGCGGGAGGTCGGGATGAGCAGTTCTTC.